These 24 T cell receptor beta chains originate from one sample sequenced in a study of blood T cell repertoires in COVID-19. Only in-frame clones appear in the TCRdb table, and some are missing; sequencing was by immunoSEQ multiplex PCR. This sample has roughly 280,000 clones; roughly nine tenths occur once, and the top ten carry 3.6%. The sequenced sample was peripheral blood. Source of these receptors: a man between 18 and 35 years old with active or convalescent COVID-19.

The chain combines TRBV9 with TRBJ2-7; tentative D call: TRBD1 (6 bases). The V gene lost 2 bases and the J gene lost 2 bases, with 17 bases spanning the gap. In germline, CDR1 is SGDLS, CDR2 YYNGEE. CDR3 size: 16 residues. Here the CDR3 reads CASSVHGVPGAYEQYF. CDR3 sequence (DNA): TGTGCCAGCAGCGTCCACGGGGTTCCAGGGGCCTACGAGCAGTACTTC.

V usage is TRBV6-5 and J usage is TRBJ1-1; D is uncertain. Germline V gene lookup returns CDR1 MNHEY and CDR2 SVGAGI. V was pared by 1 base and J by 3 bases, with 9 bases between. The CDR3 loop spans 14 amino acids. The CDR3 region has the DNA TGTGCCAGCAGTTACTTTTCCCGGGACACTGAAGCTTTCTTT. Translation gives CASSYFSRDTEAFF.

The chain employs TRBV3-1 (or the pseudogene TRBV3-2) and TRBJ1-2; no clear D. CDR1 LGHDT and CDR2 YNNKEL come from the germline V gene (reference sequence). V was clipped by 0 bases and J by 7 bases, with 18 bases between them. This CDR3 has 16 amino acids. This CDR3 is CASSQEFQRGRSGYTF. Here the CDR3 DNA reads TGTGCCAGCAGCCAAGAATTCCAGCGGGGAAGGAGTGGCTACACCTTC.

The chain uses TRBV19 and TRBJ2-2, with 8 bases identical to TRBD1. CDR3 length: 15 residues. The germline gives CDR1 LNHDA, CDR2 SQIVND (reference sequence). Trimming cost V 6 bases and J 6 bases; bases outside gene matches: 9. CDR3 sequence: CASRTGTGGSGELFF. CDR3 DNA sequence: TGTGCCAGTAGAACCGGGACAGGAGGATCCGGGGAGCTGTTTTTT.

This clone has only one observation. The chain joins TRBV28 to TRBJ2-1, with D perhaps matching TRBD2 (5 bases). Germline-derived CDR1 and CDR2 are MDHEN and SYDVKM. Trimming stripped 2 bases from V and 6 bases from J, with 14 bases between. This CDR3 is built from 15 residues. CDR3 bases: TGTGCCAGCAGTTTAATTGTCGGGCGGGCCAATGAGCAGTTCTTC. Its translation is CASSLIVGRANEQFF.

In this sample, this clone turned up once. The V call is TRBV4-1, the J call TRBJ2-3; tentatively, D is TRBD1 (5 bases). The CDR3 runs 17 residues. Germline V gene data show CDR1 as MGHRA and CDR2 as YSYEKL. Deletions cut 1 base from V and 2 bases from J, with 16 bases between. Here the CDR3 reads CASSQAQVLGPTDTQYF. CDR3 sequence (DNA): TGCGCCAGCAGCCAAGCCCAGGTATTGGGGCCCACAGATACGCAGTATTTT.

The chain recombines TRBV7-2 with TRBJ2-3; 7 bases fit TRBD2. Germline V gene data show CDR1 as SGHTA and CDR2 as FQGNSA. V gave up 5 bases and J gave up 2 bases; unmatched junction bases: 10. The CDR3 consists of 16 residues. CDR3 coding DNA: TGTGCCAGCAGCCCTTGGGGTGGGAGGGACACAGATACGCAGTATTTT. Protein: CASSPWGGRDTDTQYF.

The chain joins TRBV28 to TRBJ1-2, with D unclear. The CDR3 loop spans 14 amino acids. V lost 5 bases to trimming and J lost 8 bases, with 18 bases between them. The germline gives CDR1 MDHEN, CDR2 SYDVKM. Written as DNA, the CDR3 is TGTGCCAGCAGTGCCTTTTATAAGGGCGGGGGCTACACCTTC. Amino acid sequence: CASSAFYKGGGYTF.

The J gene is TRBJ2-1, the V gene TRBV14, with TRBD1 as a possible D gene (6 bases). The CDR3 covers 13 residues. From germline, CDR1 is SGHDN and CDR2 FVKESK. The ends were cut back, 3 bases at V and 7 bases at J, with 10 bases in the middle. Written as DNA, the CDR3 is TGTGCCAGCAGCCATATCAGGGGTAATGAGCAGTTCTTC. This encodes CASSHIRGNEQFF.

This rearrangement joins TRBV2 to TRBJ1-3; 10 bases are a match to TRBD1. CDR1 SNHLY and CDR2 FYNNEI come from the germline V gene. This CDR3 is built from 14 residues. The V gene end was trimmed by 6 bases and the J gene end by 2 bases; junction bases not matched to a gene: 1. In DNA form, the CDR3 reads TGTGCCAGCAGGGGGACAGGGGCTGGAAACACCATATATTTT. Its translation: CASRGTGAGNTIYF.

The count of this clone is one. This chain joins TRBV5-4 and TRBJ1-1; D remains ambiguous. Deletions cut 2 bases from V and 1 base from J, with 6 bases between. This CDR3 is 13 amino acids long. Per germline, CDR1 SGHNT and CDR2 YYREEE (reference sequence). In DNA form, the CDR3 reads TGTGCCAGCAGCTTTAACACGAACACTGAAGCTTTCTTT. This encodes CASSFNTNTEAFF.

This chain connects TRBV30 to TRBJ1-6, with 11 bases identical to TRBD1. The germline V gene encodes CDR1 GTSNPN and CDR2 SVGIG (reference sequence). Germline trimming cut 2 bases from V and 9 bases from J; bases unmatched to any gene: 6. CDR3 length equals 15 residues. The CDR3 DNA follows: TGTGCCTGGAGTCTACTGGACAGGGGGCTTTCACCCCTCCACTTT. As protein: CAWSLLDRGLSPLHF.

The chain links TRBV19 to TRBJ1-2; D call uncertain. CDR1 is LNHDA and CDR2 is SQIVND in the germline V gene (reference sequence). This CDR3 region has 16 residues. V lost 3 bases and J 2 bases, leaving 16 bases between the germline ends. The CDR3 loop reads CASSMVQLGGNYGYTF. CDR3 nucleotide sequence: TGTGCCAGTAGTATGGTTCAACTCGGCGGGAACTATGGCTACACCTTC.

This clone occurred once. V and J are TRBV19 and TRBJ2-5; 11 nucleotides agree with TRBD2. The CDR3 loop spans 14 amino acids. With V trimmed by 5 bases and J by 5 bases, 4 bases remained unmatched. Germline assignment: CDR1 LNHDA and CDR2 SQIVND (reference sequence). The CDR3 region has the DNA TGTGCCAGTAGTCGCAGGACTAGCGGGGAGACCCAGTACTTC. Its translation is CASSRRTSGETQYF.

J is TRBJ2-3 and V is TRBV11-3, with TRBD2 identical over 7 bases. The CDR3 sequence is 15 residues long. CDR1 is SGHNT and CDR2 is YENEEA in the germline V gene. Losses at the gene ends were 6 bases for V and 5 bases for J; bases not matched to a gene: 11. The CDR3, as DNA: TGTGCCAGCAGGGGATTGAGCGGGGTCCGAGATACGCAGTATTTT. This encodes CASRGLSGVRDTQYF.

Only a few counts were recorded for this clone. The chain employs TRBV6-6 and TRBJ2-7; D is perhaps TRBD1 (5 bases). Between the trimmed V and J ends, which lost 0 bases and 2 bases, there was a span of 14 bases. CDR1 is MNHNY, CDR2 SVGAGI, per germline (reference sequence). This CDR3 contains 16 residues. CDR3 DNA: TGTGCCAGCAGTTACTCGTACGGGCAGGGTACCTACGAGCAGTACTTC. It is translated as CASSYSYGQGTYEQYF.

The genes are TRBV2 and TRBJ1-4; TRBD1 agrees at 7 bases. With V trimmed by 8 bases and J by 7 bases, 16 bases remained unmatched. CDR3 length equals 16 residues. Germline V gene sequence: CDR1 SNHLY, CDR2 FYNNEI. The CDR3 loop reads CASRLSGTVLGEKLFF. In DNA, the CDR3 is TGTGCCAGCCGCCTCTCCGGGACAGTTCTCGGTGAAAAACTGTTTTTT.

The V gene is TRBV9, the J gene TRBJ2-2; 11 positions match TRBD2. From germline, CDR1 is SGDLS and CDR2 YYNGEE. V shed 4 bases, J shed 8 bases, and the junction held 10 bases outside the gene matches. The CDR3 spans 16 residues. This CDR3 is CASSTWTSGPKGELFF. The CDR3, as DNA: TGTGCCAGCAGCACCTGGACTAGCGGGCCTAAGGGGGAGCTGTTTTTT.

The chain couples TRBV5-5 to TRBJ1-1; D unresolved. This CDR3 spans 13 amino acids. The V and J ends lost 0 bases and 6 bases respectively, with 9 bases between them. Germline assignment: CDR1 SGHKS and CDR2 YYEKEE (reference sequence). As DNA, the CDR3 is TGTGCCAGCAGCTTGGTGGGGAGCCCTGAAGCTTTCTTT. Translating it yields CASSLVGSPEAFF.

The rearrangement joins TRBV5-1 to TRBJ2-1, with 8 bases lining up with TRBD2. V shed 8 bases and J 3 bases; nucleotides not matched to a gene: 4. This CDR3 has 13 residues. Germline CDR1 SGHRS, CDR2 YFSETQ. CDR3 DNA sequence: TGCGCCAGTTCACTAGCGGACTACAATGAGCAGTTCTTC. Translated, it gives CASSLADYNEQFF.

This chain uses TRBV7-2 with TRBJ2-7; 9 nucleotides match TRBD1. The trim removed 8 bases at V and 3 bases at J, leaving 8 bases unmatched. The CDR3 is 14 residues long. The germline CDR1 and CDR2 sequences are SGHTA and FQGNSA. The CDR3 DNA is TGTGCCAGCTCCTCACCGGGACAGGGCTACGAGCAGTACTTC. This translates into CASSSPGQGYEQYF.

This clone was picked up one time. The chain couples TRBV6-1 to TRBJ1-5, with a tentative D call TRBD1 (5 bases). The CDR3 is made up of 14 amino acids. Trimming pared 3 bases from V and 3 bases from J, leaving 9 bases between. Per germline, CDR1 MNHNS and CDR2 SASEGT. The CDR3 DNA follows: TGTGCCAGCAGTGATGTAGGGGACAATCAGCCCCAGCATTTT. Translating gives CASSDVGDNQPQHF.

This clone was detected only a few times. This chain connects TRBV19 to TRBJ2-7; 9 bases align to TRBD1. The CDR3 covers 13 residues. The germline V gene has CDR1 LNHDA and CDR2 SQIVND (reference sequence). V lost 6 bases to trimming and J lost 6 bases; unmatched junction nucleotides: 6. CDR3: CASRGQGLGEQYF. For the CDR3, the DNA is TGTGCCAGTAGGGGACAGGGTCTGGGCGAGCAGTACTTC.

This clone appeared a single time. The chain uses TRBV9 and TRBJ2-7, with TRBD2 matching over 8 bases. The CDR3 has 14 residues. The trim removed 3 bases at V and 3 bases at J, leaving 5 bases unmatched. The germline gives CDR1 SGDLS, CDR2 YYNGEE. The CDR3 protein is CASSAGLGIYEQYF. DNA of the CDR3: TGTGCCAGCAGCGCGGGACTAGGCATCTACGAGCAGTACTTC.